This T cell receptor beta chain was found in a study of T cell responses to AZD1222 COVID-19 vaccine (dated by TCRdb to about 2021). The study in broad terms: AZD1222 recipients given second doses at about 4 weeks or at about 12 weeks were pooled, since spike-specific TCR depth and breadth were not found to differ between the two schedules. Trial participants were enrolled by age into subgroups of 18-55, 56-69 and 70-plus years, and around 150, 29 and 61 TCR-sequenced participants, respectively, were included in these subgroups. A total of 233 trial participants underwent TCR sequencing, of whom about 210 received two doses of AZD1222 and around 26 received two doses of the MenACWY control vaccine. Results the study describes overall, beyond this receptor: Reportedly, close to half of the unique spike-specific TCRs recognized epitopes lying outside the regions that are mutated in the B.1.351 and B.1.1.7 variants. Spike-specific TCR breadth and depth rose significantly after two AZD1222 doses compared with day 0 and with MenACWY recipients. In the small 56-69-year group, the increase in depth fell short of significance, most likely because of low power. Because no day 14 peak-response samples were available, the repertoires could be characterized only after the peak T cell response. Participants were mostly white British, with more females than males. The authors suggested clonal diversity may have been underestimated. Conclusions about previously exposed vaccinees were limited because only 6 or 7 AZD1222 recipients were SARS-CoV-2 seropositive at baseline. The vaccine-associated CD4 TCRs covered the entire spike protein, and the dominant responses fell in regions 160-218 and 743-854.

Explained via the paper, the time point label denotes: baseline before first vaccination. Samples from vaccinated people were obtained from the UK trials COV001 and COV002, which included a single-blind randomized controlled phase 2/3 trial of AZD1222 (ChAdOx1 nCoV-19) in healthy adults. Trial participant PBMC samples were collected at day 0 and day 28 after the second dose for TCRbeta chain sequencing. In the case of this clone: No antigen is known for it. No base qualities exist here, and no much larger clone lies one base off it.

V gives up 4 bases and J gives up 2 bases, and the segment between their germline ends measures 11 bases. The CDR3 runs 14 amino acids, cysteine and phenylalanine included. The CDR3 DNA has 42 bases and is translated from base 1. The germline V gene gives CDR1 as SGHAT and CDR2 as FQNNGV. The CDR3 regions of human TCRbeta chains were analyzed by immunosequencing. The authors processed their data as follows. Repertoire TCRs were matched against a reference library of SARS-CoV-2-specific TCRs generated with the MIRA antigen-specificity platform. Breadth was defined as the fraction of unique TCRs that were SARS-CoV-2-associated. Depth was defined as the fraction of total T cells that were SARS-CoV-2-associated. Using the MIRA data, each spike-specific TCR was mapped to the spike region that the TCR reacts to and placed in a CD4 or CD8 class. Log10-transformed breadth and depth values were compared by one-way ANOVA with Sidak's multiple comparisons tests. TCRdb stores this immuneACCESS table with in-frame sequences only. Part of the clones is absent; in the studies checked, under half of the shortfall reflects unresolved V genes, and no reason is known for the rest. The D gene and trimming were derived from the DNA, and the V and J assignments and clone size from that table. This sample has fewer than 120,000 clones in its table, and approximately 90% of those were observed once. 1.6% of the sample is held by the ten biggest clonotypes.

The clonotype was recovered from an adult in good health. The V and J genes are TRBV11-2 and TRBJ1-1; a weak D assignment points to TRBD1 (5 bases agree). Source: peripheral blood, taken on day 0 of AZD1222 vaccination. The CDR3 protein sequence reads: CASSYRQYNTEAFF. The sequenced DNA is TGTGCCAGCAGCTACCGACAGTATAACACTGAAGCTTTCTTT.